This T cell receptor beta chain was recorded in a study of siplizumab effects on memory and regulatory T cells. The CDR3 is 12 residues long. Trimming took off 4 bases at V and 4 bases at J, with 5 bases between the two ends. CDR1 and CDR2 (germline): ENHRY, SYGVKD. A word on this clone: Its antigen is unknown.

Study-wide results and caveats: Sequences that were alloreactive and traceable to unstimulated CD4+ memory cells were significantly reduced by siplizumab. A minor share of alloreactive clones matched unstimulated subsets. The study did not confirm that proliferating Tregs from siplizumab cultures were suppressive.

Approximately 98,000 TCR templates were measured in each sample. Profiling relied on immunoSEQ multiplex PCR, and the TCRdb table lists in-frame clones only, not all of them. The table records 90,000 to 120,000 clones, more than 90% of them present only once. This receptor was taken from a human donor in good health. Some clones in this sample may be carry-over from other donors' samples. This chain joins TRBV10-3 and TRBJ1-3, with no clear D. The sample taken for sequencing was CD4+ T cells sorted from blood. CDR3 loop: CAISAQGNTIYF. For the CDR3, the DNA is TGTGCCATCAGTGCGCAGGGAAACACCATATATTTT.